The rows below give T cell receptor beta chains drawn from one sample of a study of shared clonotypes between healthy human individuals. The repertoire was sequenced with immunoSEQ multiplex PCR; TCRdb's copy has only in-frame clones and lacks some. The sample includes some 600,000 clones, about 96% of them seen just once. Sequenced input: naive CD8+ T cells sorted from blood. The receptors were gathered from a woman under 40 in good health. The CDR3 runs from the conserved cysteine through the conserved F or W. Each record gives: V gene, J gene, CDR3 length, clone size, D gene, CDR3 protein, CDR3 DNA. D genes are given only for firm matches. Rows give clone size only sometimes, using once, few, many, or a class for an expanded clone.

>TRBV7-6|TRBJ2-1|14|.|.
CASSLGYKYNEQFF
TGTGCCAGCAGCTTAGGCTATAAATACAATGAGCAGTTCTTC
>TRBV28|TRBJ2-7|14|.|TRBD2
CASSPGSGKWEQYF
TGTGCCAGCAGTCCGGGTAGCGGGAAATGGGAGCAGTACTTC
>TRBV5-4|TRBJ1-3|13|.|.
CASSAPPGNTIYF
TGTGCCAGCAGCGCCCCCCCTGGAAACACCATATATTTT
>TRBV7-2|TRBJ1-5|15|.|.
CASSLDSYGFQPQHF
TGTGCCAGCAGCTTAGACTCCTACGGTTTCCAGCCCCAGCATTTT
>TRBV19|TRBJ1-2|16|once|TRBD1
CASRKTGGVLNYGYTF
TGTGCCAGTAGAAAAACAGGGGGCGTTTTAAACTATGGCTACACCTTC
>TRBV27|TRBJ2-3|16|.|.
CASSPLASRGTDTQYF
TGTGCCAGCAGCCCTTTGGCGTCCCGGGGCACAGATACGCAGTATTTT
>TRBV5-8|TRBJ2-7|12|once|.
CASNMDNYEQYF
TGTGCCAGCAATATGGACAACTACGAGCAGTACTTC
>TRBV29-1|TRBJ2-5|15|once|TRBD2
CSVAGGASGQETQYF
TGCAGCGTAGCGGGAGGGGCTAGCGGACAAGAGACCCAGTACTTC
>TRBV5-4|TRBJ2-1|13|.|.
CASSEATRIEQFF
TGTGCCAGCAGCGAAGCCACTAGGATTGAGCAGTTCTTC
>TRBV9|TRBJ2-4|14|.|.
CASSVAGAQNIQYF
TGTGCCAGCAGCGTAGCAGGGGCACAAAACATTCAGTACTTC
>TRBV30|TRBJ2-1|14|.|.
CAWSESSGMGEQFF
TGTGCCTGGAGTGAGAGTTCCGGCATGGGGGAGCAGTTCTTC
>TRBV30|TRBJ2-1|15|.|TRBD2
CAWSDTSGGSGEQFF
TGTGCCTGGAGTGACACTAGCGGGGGAAGCGGTGAGCAGTTCTTC
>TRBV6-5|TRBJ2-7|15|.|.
CASSHPGLVGYEQYF
TGTGCCAGCAGTCACCCCGGACTGGTAGGCTACGAGCAGTACTTC
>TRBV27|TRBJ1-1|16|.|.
CASSLYPAGRNTEAFF
TGTGCCAGCAGTTTATACCCCGCGGGGAGGAACACTGAAGCTTTCTTT
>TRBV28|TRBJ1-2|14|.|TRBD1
CASSGNRGGYGYTF
TGTGCCAGCAGTGGGAACAGGGGGGGCTATGGCTACACCTTC
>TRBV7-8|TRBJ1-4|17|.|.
CASSLDNSTPAPEKLFF
TGTGCCAGCAGCTTAGATAACTCTACCCCGGCACCAGAAAAACTGTTTTTT
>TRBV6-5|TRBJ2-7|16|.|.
CASSYDPSATFGEQYF
TGTGCCAGCAGTTATGATCCTTCGGCGACCTTCGGCGAGCAGTACTTC